This is a list of T cell receptor beta chains from one sample in a study of blood T cell repertoires in COVID-19. The table came from immunoSEQ multiplex PCR; TCRdb's copy has only in-frame clones and leaves some out. The profile shows 150,000 or so clones, approximately 89% of them singletons. Sequenced: peripheral blood. These receptors were collected from a man between 50 and 59 years old with acute or convalescent COVID-19. Both conserved end residues are part of each CDR3. The D gene is left open where the match is weak. Some rows have no size entry. The others give once, few or many, or a class for an expanded clone.

d_gene | abundance | j_gene | v_gene | CDR3aa | CDR3nt
TRBD1 | NA | TRBJ2-3 | TRBV10-3 | CAIRVQGAEDTQYF | TGTGCCATCAGGGTACAGGGGGCTGAAGATACGCAGTATTTT
NA | NA | TRBJ1-2 | TRBV28 | CASRSPRDLDYGYTF | TGTGCCAGCAGATCCCCGCGGGATTTGGACTATGGCTACACCTTC
NA | NA | TRBJ1-1 | TRBV28 | CASSLPRGHEAFF | TGTGCCAGCAGTCTCCCGCGGGGGCATGAAGCTTTCTTT
TRBD2 | NA | TRBJ2-7 | TRBV5-1 | CASSLLAGFSYEQYF | TGCGCCAGCAGCTTACTAGCGGGGTTCTCCTACGAGCAGTACTTC
NA | NA | TRBJ1-5 | TRBV28 | CASMTSTGNNQPQHF | TGTGCCAGCATGACCTCGACAGGTAACAATCAGCCCCAGCATTTT
TRBD1 | NA | TRBJ1-3 | TRBV5-6 | CASSYWDSGNTIYF | TGTGCCAGCAGCTACTGGGACAGTGGAAACACCATATATTTT
NA | NA | TRBJ1-1 | TRBV15 | CATSSYRDTEAFF | TGTGCCACCAGCTCCTACCGGGACACTGAAGCTTTCTTT
TRBD2 | NA | TRBJ2-1 | TRBV7-3 | CASSRTSGGLNEQFF | TGTGCCAGCAGCCGAACGTCGGGAGGCCTGAATGAGCAGTTCTTC
TRBD1 | NA | TRBJ1-1 | TRBV5-1 | CASSLTGGGTEAFF | TGCGCCAGCAGCTTGACAGGGGGCGGCACTGAAGCTTTCTTT
NA | once | TRBJ2-7 | TRBV3-1/TRBV3-2 | CASSQRSTYEQYF | TGTGCCAGCAGCCAGAGGTCTACCTACGAGCAGTACTTC
NA | once | TRBJ1-1 | TRBV18 | CASSLDATRGGNTEAFF | TGTGCCAGCTCACTGGACGCCACCAGGGGCGGGAACACTGAAGCTTTCTTT
NA | NA | TRBJ1-2 | TRBV7-2 | CASSPPTEVYGYTF | TGTGCCAGCAGCCCGCCGACTGAGGTCTATGGCTACACCTTC
NA | NA | TRBJ1-5 | TRBV28 | CASRRGGANSNQPQHF | TGTGCCAGCAGACGAGGGGGGGCCAATAGCAATCAGCCCCAGCATTTT
NA | NA | TRBJ2-1 | TRBV10-2 | CATSEEGRRQFF | TGCGCCACCTCAGAAGAGGGGAGGAGGCAGTTCTTC
TRBD2 | NA | TRBJ2-3 | TRBV6-5 | CATQLAGSDTQYF | TGTGCCACCCAACTAGCGGGGTCAGATACGCAGTATTTT
NA | NA | TRBJ2-3 | TRBV10-2 | CASRAPQRATDTQYF | TGCGCCAGCAGGGCACCGCAGCGGGCCACAGATACGCAGTATTTT
NA | NA | TRBJ2-3 | TRBV2 | CASSEKASGTDTQYF | TGTGCCAGCAGTGAGAAGGCTAGCGGCACAGATACGCAGTATTTT